Listed here is a single T cell receptor (beta chain). Produced via immunoSEQ multiplex PCR; TCRdb's table is partial and in-frame only. Here the sample spans about 170,000 clones, 86% being singletons. These data come from a study of blood T cell repertoires in COVID-19. Trimming at V came to 2 bases and at J to 5 bases, leaving 11 bases not matched to a gene. The CDR3 is 16 residues long. Germline lookup yields CDR1 SGDLS and CDR2 YYNGEE. The chain couples TRBV9 to TRBJ2-5; TRBD2 aligns across 8 bases. The origin of this receptor is a woman aged 60-70 years with COVID-19, enrolled during active disease. What was sequenced was peripheral blood. In DNA form, the CDR3 reads TGTGCCAGCAGCGTCGCGGGAGGATTAGGTTCTGAGACCCAGTACTTC. Translating gives CASSVAGGLGSETQYF.